One and the same sample provided the 30 T cell receptor beta chains below, sequenced in a study of cytomegalovirus exposure and HLA in healthy donors. Both 60 Vbeta primers and 13 Jbeta primers went into the PCR. TCRdb's table, derived via immunoSEQ multiplex PCR, lists solely in-frame clones and lacks some. The sample lists 200,000 to 250,000 clones; over 70% were seen once. Sequencing was performed on PBMCs. The origin of the receptors is an older woman in good health and CMV-seropositive.

This clone has a single count. The V call is TRBV9, the J call TRBJ2-7; 7 bases line up with TRBD2. The CDR3 extends over 13 amino acids. With V trimmed by 4 bases and J by 5 bases, 6 bases remained unmatched. Germline CDR1 reads SGDLS; CDR2 reads YYNGEE. CDR3 sequence: CASSPRAGDEQYF. Written as DNA, the CDR3 is TGTGCCAGCAGCCCTAGGGCGGGAGACGAGCAGTACTTC.

With regard to this clone: This same CDR3 is encoded by further DNA sequences in the sample. The chain is built from TRBV10-3 and TRBJ2-1; tentative D call: TRBD2 (6 bases). This CDR3 has 15 amino acids. V shed 2 bases and J shed 0 bases, with 8 bases lying between them. Germline V gene lookup returns CDR1 ENHRY and CDR2 SYGVKD. CDR3 amino acids: CAISEGGSSYNEQFF. The CDR3 bases are TGTGCCATCAGTGAGGGGGGGAGCTCCTACAATGAGCAGTTCTTC.

The chain uses TRBV11-2 and TRBJ2-7; 8 nucleotides align to TRBD2. Looked up from germline, CDR1 is SGHAT and CDR2 is FQNNGV. V gave up 5 bases and J gave up 1 base; unmatched junction bases: 4. The CDR3 extends over 14 amino acids. Here the CDR3 reads CASSLGLASYEQYF. Written as DNA, the CDR3 is TGTGCCAGCAGCCTAGGACTAGCATCCTACGAGCAGTACTTC.

The chain couples TRBV19 to TRBJ1-1, with 9 bases aligning to TRBD1. The CDR3 length is 14 residues. CDR1 is LNHDA, CDR2 SQIVND, per germline (reference sequence). The V gene end was trimmed by 6 bases and the J gene end by 6 bases; junction bases not matched to a gene: 8. The CDR3 spells CASSSTGGLPEAFF. Written as DNA, the CDR3 is TGTGCCAGTAGCTCGACAGGGGGTCTTCCTGAAGCTTTCTTT.

The V gene is TRBV19, the J gene TRBJ2-6; D is possibly TRBD1 (5 bases). The CDR3 is 15 amino acids. Germline CDR1 LNHDA, CDR2 SQIVND (reference sequence). V gave up 5 bases and J gave up 0 bases, with 8 bases separating them. The CDR3 nucleotides read TGTGCCAGTAGTGTCACAGGCTCTGGGGCCAACGTCCTGACTTTC. Its protein is CASSVTGSGANVLTF.

The rearrangement uses TRBV6-1 and TRBJ2-3, with D possibly matching TRBD2 (6 bases). Germline V CDR1 and CDR2: MNHNS, SASEGT. CDR3 length: 14 residues. The ends were cut back, 4 bases at V and 5 bases at J, with 13 bases in the middle. The CDR3 reads CASSAQTSEDTQYF. Here the CDR3 DNA reads TGTGCCAGCAGTGCCCAGACTAGTGAAGATACGCAGTATTTT.

V usage is TRBV7-3 and J usage is TRBJ2-3; weak D call: TRBD2 (5 bases). Germline V gene lookup returns CDR1 SGHTA and CDR2 FQGTGA. The ends were cut back, 5 bases at V and 3 bases at J, with 12 bases in the middle. The CDR3 runs to 14 residues. CDR3 in amino acids: CASSLGGPTDTQYF. The CDR3 coding sequence is TGTGCCAGCAGCCTAGGAGGACCAACAGATACGCAGTATTTT.

The chain uses TRBV5-4 and TRBJ2-7, with 9 bases matching TRBD1. The junction had 8 bases not matched to a gene; V was cut back by 5 bases and J by 2 bases. Germline lookup yields CDR1 SGHNT and CDR2 YYREEE (reference sequence). There are 15 residues in the CDR3. The DNA for the CDR3 is TGTGCCAGCAGTTGGGGGACAGGGACACCCTACGAGCAGTACTTC. Protein: CASSWGTGTPYEQYF.

The chain recombines TRBV27 with TRBJ1-4; 8 bases line up with TRBD1. CDR3 length: 15 amino acids. CDR1 is MNHEY and CDR2 is SMNVEV in the germline V gene (reference sequence). V shed 3 bases and J 7 bases; nucleotides not matched to a gene: 7. CDR3 sequence (DNA): TGTGCCAGCAGTTTTTTTAGAGACAGGGGTGAAAAACTGTTTTTT. It yields the protein CASSFFRDRGEKLFF.

This chain uses TRBV6-5 with TRBJ2-3; 7 bases line up with TRBD2. This CDR3 has 13 amino acids. V shed 7 bases and J 4 bases; nucleotides not matched to a gene: 5. The V gene's germline CDR1 is MNHEY and CDR2 SVGAGI. The DNA for the CDR3 is TGTGCCAGCATTCCCGCGGGGGCAGATACGCAGTATTTT. It encodes CASIPAGADTQYF.

The chain combines TRBV6-5 with TRBJ2-3; 10 bases line up with TRBD2. The CDR3 is 16 residues long. Germline CDR1 is MNHEY and CDR2 is SVGAGI. With V trimmed by 2 bases and J by 5 bases, 7 bases remained unmatched. The CDR3 spells CASSYVASGRRDTQYF. The CDR3 region has the DNA TGTGCCAGCAGTTACGTGGCTAGCGGGAGACGAGATACGCAGTATTTT.

This chain connects TRBV5-1 to TRBJ2-2, with 12 positions matching TRBD2. Trimming removed 9 bases from V and 12 bases from J; junction bases left unmatched: 12. This CDR3 spans 14 amino acids. CDR1 is SGHRS and CDR2 is YFSETQ in the germline V gene. The CDR3 region is CAILATSGSGKLFF. The CDR3 DNA reads TGCGCCATCTTGGCGACTAGCGGGAGTGGGAAGCTGTTTTTT.

V gene TRBV7-2 combines with J gene TRBJ1-1; D is possibly TRBD1 (6 bases). CDR1 SGHTA and CDR2 FQGNSA come from the germline V gene. This CDR3 has 14 residues. V lost 4 bases and J lost 1, with 10 bases in between. The CDR3 loop reads CASSWGHRNTEAFF. Here the CDR3 DNA reads TGTGCCAGCAGCTGGGGACACCGGAACACTGAAGCTTTCTTT. Drawing the rest from reference TRBV7-2 and TRBJ1-1, the complete variable domain is GAGVSQSPSNKVTEKGKDVELRCDPISGHTALYWYRQSLGQGLEFLIYFQGNSAPDKSGLPSDRFSAERTGGSVSTLTIQRTQQEDSAVYLCASSWGHRNTEAFFGQGTRLTVV.

The V call is TRBV6-1, the J call TRBJ1-2; TRBD1 matches 8 bases. The CDR3 consists of 14 residues. Trimming took 0 bases from V and 4 from J; bases not matched to a gene: 1. Germline V gene lookup returns CDR1 MNHNS and CDR2 SASEGT. CDR3 protein: CASSEAGTGYGYTF. CDR3 in DNA: TGTGCCAGCAGTGAAGCCGGGACAGGCTATGGCTACACCTTC.

There are a few counts of this clone. Within the sample, other DNA sequences also encode this same CDR3. The rearrangement links TRBV5-4 to TRBJ2-7; 11 bases align to TRBD1. Germline V gives CDR1 SGHNT, CDR2 YYREEE (reference sequence). Trimming removed 0 bases from V and 3 bases from J; junction bases left unmatched: 2. This CDR3 has 15 amino acids. The CDR3 DNA follows: TGTGCCAGCAGCTTGGCCGGGACAGGGGGCTACGAGCAGTACTTC. It encodes CASSLAGTGGYEQYF.

This rearrangement joins TRBV4-1 to TRBJ2-2; D call uncertain. The CDR3 sequence is 12 residues long. From germline, CDR1 is MGHRA and CDR2 YSYEKL. V was pared by 1 base and J by 7 bases, with 4 bases between. CDR3 region: CASSQAIGELFF. CDR3 bases: TGCGCCAGCAGCCAAGCTATCGGGGAGCTGTTTTTT.

DNA of the CDR3: TGTGCCAGCTCACCCCGCGGAGGGGGCAGTTCTAGCAATCAGCCCCAGCATTTT. It is translated as CASSPRGGGSSSNQPQHF. The V and J genes are TRBV18 and TRBJ1-5; 7 nucleotides align to TRBD1. Germline CDR1 reads KGHSH; CDR2 reads LQKENI. CDR3 length equals 18 residues. The V segment lost 3 bases and the J segment 0 bases; nucleotides outside the gene matches: 11.

This chain uses TRBV4-1 with TRBJ2-7; TRBD1 is a possible D gene (6 bases). Germline assignment: CDR1 MGHRA and CDR2 YSYEKL. The CDR3 is 15 residues long. V was pared by 2 bases and J by 2 bases, with 13 bases between. The CDR3 here is CASSQPRGGAYEQYF. The CDR3 DNA sequence: TGCGCCAGCAGCCAACCCCGAGGGGGAGCCTACGAGCAGTACTTC.

The chain combines TRBV11-2 with TRBJ2-1, with D possibly matching TRBD2 (6 bases). Germline values: CDR1 SGHAT, CDR2 FQNNGV. V lost 0 bases and J 4 bases, leaving 13 bases between the germline ends. CDR3 length equals 16 residues. The CDR3 bases are TGTGCCAGCAGCTTAGAAGGCCCGCGGGGATACAATGAGCAGTTCTTC. Translation gives CASSLEGPRGYNEQFF.

The gene calls are TRBV7-9 and TRBJ1-1; D gene uncertain. Germline CDR1 is SEHNR and CDR2 is FQNEAQ (reference sequence). This CDR3 spans 14 amino acids. V lost 0 bases, J lost 4 bases, and 9 bases lay in between. As DNA, the CDR3 is TGTGCCAGCAGCTTAGCGCGGAGGGCCACTGAAGCTTTCTTT. Encoded protein: CASSLARRATEAFF.

The CDR3 is CAISREVQETQYF. CDR3 nucleotides: TGTGCCATCAGCCGGGAGGTCCAAGAGACCCAGTACTTC. The chain has TRBV10-3 and TRBJ2-5; 7 positions match TRBD2. This CDR3 has 13 amino acids. J lost 1 base, V lost 6 bases, and 2 bases had no gene match. CDR1 is ENHRY, CDR2 SYGVKD, per germline.

V gene TRBV28 combines with J gene TRBJ2-7; 9 nucleotides line up with TRBD2. CDR3 length: 15 amino acids. From germline, CDR1 is MDHEN and CDR2 SYDVKM. With 5 bases clipped from V and 4 bases from J, the junction kept 9 bases outside the gene matches. The CDR3 loop is CASSGASGIRYEQYF. CDR3 nucleotide sequence: TGTGCCAGCAGTGGGGCTAGCGGGATTAGGTACGAGCAGTACTTC.

The chain's CDR3 is CASSLATSGYNEQFF. Here the CDR3 DNA reads TGCGCCAGCAGCTTGGCTACTAGCGGGTACAATGAGCAGTTCTTC. V is TRBV5-1 and J is TRBJ2-1; TRBD2 matches 9 bases. Germline V gene sequence: CDR1 SGHRS, CDR2 YFSETQ. The junction had 2 bases not matched to a gene; V was cut back by 0 bases and J by 4 bases. CDR3 size: 15 residues.

This clone was seen more than once but under ten times. The genes are TRBV10-2 and TRBJ2-6; tentative D call: TRBD2 (7 bases). With 1 base removed from V and 0 bases from J, the gap between germline ends came to 19 bases. Germline V gene sequence: CDR1 WSHSY, CDR2 SAAADI. CDR3 length equals 20 residues. This chain's CDR3 is CASSEWGGRLGPSGANVLTF. For the CDR3, the DNA is TGCGCCAGCAGTGAGTGGGGGGGGCGCCTGGGGCCCTCTGGGGCCAACGTCCTGACTTTC.

J is TRBJ2-3 and V is TRBV10-1; TRBD2 matches 7 bases. J lost 3 bases, V lost 0 bases, and 6 bases had no gene match. CDR1 is WNHNN and CDR2 is SYGVQD in the germline V gene (reference sequence). The CDR3 has 16 residues. The DNA of the CDR3 is TGCGCCAGCAGTGAGTCCATAGCGGGTAGGACAGATACGCAGTATTTT. It encodes CASSESIAGRTDTQYF.

The table lists this clone with a few counts. V and J are TRBV2 and TRBJ2-2, with TRBD1 as a possible D gene (6 bases). The V gene's germline CDR1 is SNHLY and CDR2 FYNNEI. The CDR3 extends over 13 amino acids. V was clipped by 4 bases and J by 4 bases, with 7 bases between them. CDR3 DNA: TGTGCCAGCAGTGTCAGGGGCACCGGGGAGCTGTTTTTT. Translating gives CASSVRGTGELFF.

The rearrangement joins TRBV5-4 to TRBJ2-5; 7 bases line up with TRBD1. The germline V gene encodes CDR1 SGHNT and CDR2 YYREEE (reference sequence). The CDR3 totals 15 residues. The ends lost 2 bases at V and 1 base at J; junction bases unmatched: 5. Here the CDR3 reads CASSLTGTAQETQYF. CDR3 DNA: TGTGCCAGCAGCTTAACCGGGACAGCCCAAGAGACCCAGTACTTC. The full variable domain, in which reference TRBV5-4 and TRBJ2-5 provide the parts outside the CDR3, is ETGVTQSPTHLIKTRGQQVTLRCSSQSGHNTVSWYQQALGQGPQFIFQYYREEENGRGNFPPRFSGLQFPNYSSELNVNALELDDSALYLCASSLTGTAQETQYFGPGTRLLVL.

The rearrangement uses TRBV11-2 and TRBJ2-3, with 9 nucleotides matching TRBD1. The ends lost 5 bases at V and 2 bases at J; junction bases unmatched: 5. Per germline, CDR1 SGHAT and CDR2 FQNNGV. CDR3 size: 15 residues. CDR3 DNA: TGTGCCAGCAGCCAAGGGACAGGGATCACAGATACGCAGTATTTT. This encodes CASSQGTGITDTQYF.

This clone was observed a handful of times. V usage is TRBV19 and J usage is TRBJ2-1, with 12 bases matching TRBD2. V lost 6 bases and J lost 4; bases outside the gene matches: 7. CDR3 length equals 16 residues. The germline gives CDR1 LNHDA, CDR2 SQIVND (reference sequence). In DNA, the CDR3 is TGTGCCAGTAGAGAGGGTCTAGCGGGAGGGTACAATGAGCAGTTCTTC. It encodes CASREGLAGGYNEQFF. The variable domain in full, with the rest retrieved from reference TRBV19 and TRBJ2-1, is DGGITQSPKYLFRKEGQNVTLSCEQNLNHDAMYWYRQDPGQGLRLIYYSQIVNDFQKGDIAEGYSVSREKKESFPLTVTSAQKNPTAFYLCASREGLAGGYNEQFFGPGTRLTVL.

The V call is TRBV5-1, the J call TRBJ2-1; 8 bases agree with TRBD1. The ends lost 4 bases at V and 5 bases at J; junction bases unmatched: 8. Germline V gene sequence: CDR1 SGHRS, CDR2 YFSETQ. This CDR3 is built from 15 residues. CDR3 sequence: CASSPMGQVNNEQFF. The DNA of the CDR3 is TGCGCCAGCAGCCCTATGGGACAGGTAAACAATGAGCAGTTCTTC. The whole variable domain, filled in from reference TRBV5-1 and TRBJ2-1, reads KAGVTQTPRYLIKTRGQQVTLSCSPISGHRSVSWYQQTPGQGLQFLFEYFSETQRNKGNFPGRFSGRQFSNSRSEMNVSTLELGDSALYLCASSPMGQVNNEQFFGPGTRLTVL.